The 31 T cell receptor beta chains listed next were all sequenced from one sample in a study of OX40 agonist ivuxolimab in advanced cancers. Sequenced by immunoSEQ multiplex PCR; TCRdb stores in-frame clones only, minus some. The sample has approximately 79,000 clones; around 92% are singletons. Sequences were derived from CD4+ or CD8+ T cells sorted from blood, sampled in a trial of the OX40 agonist ivuxolimab. The receptors come from an adult with an advanced solid tumor such as melanoma, head and neck, liver or kidney cancer.

The chain uses TRBV27 and TRBJ2-5; D unresolved. Germline V gene sequence: CDR1 MNHEY, CDR2 SMNVEV (reference sequence). The CDR3 length is 16 residues. Between the trimmed V and J ends, which lost 5 bases and 0 bases, there was a span of 16 bases. This CDR3 is CASSPGLTSYQETQYF. The CDR3 coding sequence is TGTGCCAGCAGTCCGGGCTTGACTTCGTACCAAGAGACCCAGTACTTC.

On this clone itself: The junction does not match germline at one end; this may be a read error. V gene TRBV11-2 combines with J gene TRBJ2-1, with D possibly matching TRBD2 (7 bases). CDR1 is SGHAT and CDR2 is FQNNGV in the germline V gene. The CDR3 spans 13 residues. The CDR3 coding sequence is TGCGTTGAGGGGGGGGAAACCTACAATGAGCAGTTCTTC. Translation gives CVEGGETYNEQFF.

V gene TRBV10-1 combines with J gene TRBJ1-1; D gene uncertain. The CDR3 runs to 12 residues. Trimming took off 7 bases at V and 0 bases at J, with 6 bases between the two ends. Looked up from germline, CDR1 is WNHNN and CDR2 is SYGVQD (reference sequence). The chain's CDR3 is CASKAVNTEAFF. The DNA of the CDR3 is TGCGCCAGCAAGGCGGTGAACACTGAAGCTTTCTTT.

This chain joins TRBV4-1 and TRBJ2-7; TRBD2 matches 7 bases. Looked up from germline, CDR1 is MGHRA and CDR2 is YSYEKL. CDR3 size: 19 residues. The J segment lost 4 bases and the V segment lost 0 bases, leaving 18 bases of the junction unmatched. The CDR3 nucleotides are TGCGCCAGCAGCCAAGATGAGATCTCGGGAGGCTACCACCCTTACGAGCAGTACTTC. Translating gives CASSQDEISGGYHPYEQYF.

The chain recombines TRBV9 with TRBJ2-3; D gene uncertain. Germline lookup yields CDR1 SGDLS and CDR2 YYNGEE. CDR3 length equals 16 residues. Trimming pared 0 bases from V and 0 bases from J, leaving 11 bases between. The CDR3 sequence is CASSVEATSSTDTQYF. The CDR3 DNA is TGTGCCAGCAGCGTAGAAGCGACCTCTAGCACAGATACGCAGTATTTT.

Only one count was recorded for this clone. The rearrangement links TRBV27 to TRBJ1-2; no clear D. The germline CDR1 and CDR2 sequences are MNHEY and SMNVEV (reference sequence). CDR3 size: 15 residues. V gave up 3 bases and J gave up 4 bases, with 15 bases separating them. CDR3 nucleotides: TGTGCCAGCAGTTTTGCTGGGGTGGCCTTCTATGGCTACACCTTC. It translates to CASSFAGVAFYGYTF.

The chain carries TRBV27 and TRBJ1-4; D is unresolved. Germline CDR1 MNHEY, CDR2 SMNVEV (reference sequence). The CDR3 runs to 19 residues. Trimming shortened V by 4 bases and J by 10 bases, and 31 bases separated the two germline ends. The CDR3 region has the DNA TGTGCCAGCAGTTCGGTCCGACAATCTGATAGTAATGATGCGGGAAAACTGTTTTTT. Its protein product is CASSSVRQSDSNDAGKLFF. The variable domain in full, with the rest retrieved from reference TRBV27 and TRBJ1-4, is EAQVTQNPRYLITVTGKKLTVTCSQNMNHEYMSWYRQDPGLGLRQIYYSMNVEVTDKGDVPEGYKVSRKEKRNFPLILESPSPNQTSLYFCASSSVRQSDSNDAGKLFFGSGTQLSVL.

The chain uses TRBV7-7 and TRBJ2-7, with D perhaps TRBD2 (5 bases). The germline V gene has CDR1 SSHAT and CDR2 FNYEAQ (reference sequence). The CDR3 length is 14 residues. The ends were cut back, 5 bases at V and 3 bases at J, with 14 bases in the middle. The CDR3 DNA follows: TGTGCCAGCAGCCCCGGACTCAAAGGCTACGAGCAGTACTTC. This encodes CASSPGLKGYEQYF.

This clone was recorded only once. The chain couples TRBV14 to TRBJ2-6; D not certain. Germline lookup yields CDR1 SGHDN and CDR2 FVKESK. This CDR3 comprises 17 residues. The V end lost 2 bases, the J end lost 8 bases, and 19 bases lay between the germline ends. CDR3: CASSQLAGQTLSNVLTF. The CDR3 DNA follows: TGTGCCAGCAGCCAATTAGCCGGTCAGACGCTTTCCAACGTCCTGACTTTC.

By proportion, this clone is medium-sized. The genes are TRBV29-1 and TRBJ1-1; possible D gene TRBD1, 6 bases. V lost 7 bases and J lost 11, with 14 bases in between. The CDR3 spans 10 residues. Germline V lookup: CDR1 SQVTM, CDR2 ANQGSEA. The CDR3 sequence is CSGHRVGAFF. The CDR3 nucleotides are TGCAGCGGACACAGGGTCGGGGCTTTCTTT.

This chain links TRBV12-1 with TRBJ1-2; the table's D gene call, TRBD1, was not cross checked with the DNA. TRBV12-1 is marked as a pseudogene. This CDR3 region has 17 residues. CDR3 in amino acids: CASSFGFRWAGVGGYTF. In nucleotides, the CDR3 is TGTGCCAGCAGCTTTGGATTTAGGTGGGCAGGGGTGGGTGGCTACACCTTC.

The chain has TRBV11-1 and TRBJ2-2, with no clear D. The CDR3 contains 17 residues. The ends were cut back, 3 bases at V and 1 base at J, with 15 bases in the middle. Germline V lookup: CDR1 SGHAT, CDR2 FQDESV (reference sequence). DNA of the CDR3: TGTGCCAGCAGCTTTTTTACATTCGCGTTGAACACCGGGGAGCTGTTTTTT. Translation: CASSFFTFALNTGELFF.

The gene calls are TRBV6-5 and TRBJ1-4, with a tentative D call TRBD1 (6 bases). There are 15 residues in the CDR3. Trimming left V 6 bases short and J 3 bases short, with 14 bases between. CDR1 and CDR2 from the germline V gene are MNHEY and SVGAGI. In DNA, the CDR3 is TGTGCCAGCAGCCAGAATCCAGGGGCTAATGAAAAACTGTTTTTT. Translation gives CASSQNPGANEKLFF.

The rearrangement uses TRBV4-2 and TRBJ2-7, with D uncertain. Per the germline V gene, CDR1 is LGHNA and CDR2 is YNFKEQ. The CDR3 is 13 amino acids. V was clipped by 0 bases and J by 4 bases, with 7 bases between them. The CDR3 DNA is TGTGCCAGCAGCCAAGAAAGGTCTTACGAGCAGTACTTC. Its translation: CASSQERSYEQYF.

V gene TRBV7-9 combines with J gene TRBJ2-2; tentatively, D is TRBD1 or TRBD2 (6 bases each). The length of the CDR3 is 19 residues. Looked up from germline, CDR1 is SEHNR and CDR2 is FQNEAQ (reference sequence). Trimming stripped 4 bases from V and 1 base from J, with 22 bases between. The CDR3 bases are TGTGCCAGCAGCTCTACGGAGAGGGGGGCGTACGAGAACACCGGGGAGCTGTTTTTT. It yields the protein CASSSTERGAYENTGELFF.

This chain joins TRBV9 and TRBJ2-1; 10 bases fit TRBD2. The CDR3 has 16 residues. The junction had 6 bases not matched to a gene; V was cut back by 0 bases and J by 6 bases. Germline CDR1 reads SGDLS; CDR2 reads YYNGEE. This CDR3 reads CASSVAISGGPNEQFF. CDR3 DNA: TGTGCCAGCAGCGTAGCTATTAGCGGGGGGCCCAATGAGCAGTTCTTC.

The chain joins TRBV5-6 to TRBJ2-7; D is perhaps TRBD2 (6 bases). The CDR3 spans 14 residues. V lost 6 bases, J lost 5 bases, and 18 bases lay in between. Germline V lookup: CDR1 SGHDT, CDR2 YYEEEE. The CDR3 DNA sequence: TGTGCCAGCATCGACGGAGGGGCGAGGGACGAGCAGTACTTC. Residues: CASIDGGARDEQYF.

This clone was observed a few times. The rearrangement joins TRBV19 to TRBJ1-1; no firm D call. The V and J ends lost 7 bases and 1 base respectively, with 4 bases between them. This CDR3 region has 11 residues. CDR1 is LNHDA, CDR2 SQIVND, per germline (reference sequence). The CDR3 sequence is CASTENTEAFF. CDR3 bases: TGTGCCAGTACAGAGAACACTGAAGCTTTCTTT.

This clone showed up just once. This sequence joins TRBV6-5 and TRBJ2-5; TRBD1 is a possible D gene (6 bases). Per the germline V gene, CDR1 is MNHEY and CDR2 is SVGAGI. The CDR3 contains 13 residues. The ends were cut back, 1 base at V and 5 bases at J, with 8 bases in the middle. The CDR3 spells CASSYWGLETQYF. CDR3 DNA: TGTGCCAGCAGTTACTGGGGGCTGGAGACCCAGTACTTC.

J is TRBJ1-1 and V is TRBV29-1, with D possibly matching TRBD1 (6 bases). V gave up 5 bases and J gave up 10 bases, with 26 bases separating them. The CDR3 totals 15 residues. CDR1 SQVTM and CDR2 ANQGSEA come from the germline V gene. CDR3 DNA: TGCAGCGTTACCCCAGGGGAGAGATTTTCGATTGGAGCTTTCTTT. Its protein product is CSVTPGERFSIGAFF.

This chain uses TRBV4-3 with TRBJ1-2; D is undetermined. The CDR3 runs to 14 residues. Deletions cut 3 bases from V and 3 bases from J, with 11 bases between. CDR1 is LGHNA, CDR2 YSLEER, per germline. CDR3 bases: TGCGCCAGCAGCCATATAGATGGGGACTATGGCTACACCTTC. Amino acid sequence: CASSHIDGDYGYTF.

The J gene is TRBJ1-2, the V gene TRBV29-1, with D uncertain. The CDR3 contains 10 residues. V shed 1 base and J shed 8 bases, with 5 bases lying between them. The V gene's germline CDR1 is SQVTM and CDR2 ANQGSEA. The CDR3 region is CSVEGAGYTF. The CDR3 DNA sequence: TGCAGCGTTGAAGGCGCGGGCTACACCTTC.

This rearrangement joins TRBV18 to TRBJ2-2; possibly TRBD1 or TRBD2 for D (5 bases each). The V end was cut by 6 bases, the J end by 6 bases, with 17 bases between. CDR1 is KGHSH, CDR2 LQKENI, per germline. The length of the CDR3 is 15 residues. CDR3 in amino acids: CASSPLQGTPGELFF. The CDR3 DNA reads as TGTGCCAGCTCCCCCTTGCAAGGGACCCCCGGGGAGCTGTTTTTT.

The chain joins TRBV7-3 to TRBJ1-3; 9 nucleotides align to TRBD1. Germline-derived CDR1 and CDR2 are SGHTA and FQGTGA. V gave up 6 bases and J gave up 6 bases; unmatched junction bases: 6. This CDR3 has 14 amino acids. The CDR3 coding sequence is TGTGCCAGCAGGGTGGGACAGGGCCCAAACACCATATATTTT. Protein product: CASRVGQGPNTIYF.

V gene TRBV4-2 combines with J gene TRBJ2-7, with unresolved D. This CDR3 has 14 residues. Deletions cut 1 base from V and 3 bases from J, with 10 bases between. In germline, CDR1 is LGHNA, CDR2 YNFKEQ. The DNA of the CDR3 is TGTGCCAGCAGCCAAGGGGCTCAGGTCTACGAGCAGTACTTC. Translating gives CASSQGAQVYEQYF.

The chain joins TRBV30 to TRBJ2-7; the match to TRBD1 covers 7 bases. The CDR3 is made up of 13 amino acids. V lost 6 bases, J lost 7 bases, and 12 bases stayed unmatched. Germline CDR1 reads GTSNPN; CDR2 reads SVGIG (reference sequence). CDR3 protein: CACLKGGRGEQYF. CDR3 DNA: TGTGCCTGTTTGAAAGGGGGCCGTGGAGAGCAGTACTTC.

This clone was observed a single time. The chain links TRBV2 to TRBJ2-1, with D unclear. CDR3 length equals 15 residues. Germline V gene data show CDR1 as SNHLY and CDR2 as FYNNEI. Trimming left V 0 bases short and J 5 bases short, with 11 bases between. CDR3 coding DNA: TGTGCCAGCAGTGAAGCGCTTCTTGAAAACAATGAGCAGTTCTTC. It encodes CASSEALLENNEQFF.

Comments on this clone: Other DNA sequences in the same sample also yield this CDR3. This chain uses TRBV30 with TRBJ1-5; 7 bases are a match to TRBD1. Losses at the gene ends were 5 bases for V and 2 bases for J; bases not matched to a gene: 6. Germline lookup yields CDR1 GTSNPN and CDR2 SVGIG (reference sequence). This CDR3 region has 14 residues. CDR3 residues: CAWGLGQGNQPQHF. CDR3 sequence (DNA): TGTGCCTGGGGTCTCGGACAGGGCAATCAGCCCCAGCATTTT.

This chain links TRBV6-5 with TRBJ1-4; D may be TRBD1 (6 bases). The CDR3 consists of 14 residues. Germline V lookup: CDR1 MNHEY, CDR2 SVGAGI. The V end was cut by 8 bases, the J end by 6 bases, with 16 bases between. This chain's CDR3 is CASAEPGGHEKLFF. CDR3 bases: TGTGCCAGCGCTGAGCCCGGGGGGCATGAAAAACTGTTTTTT.

In its sample, this clone was seen once. The chain recombines TRBV4-1 with TRBJ1-2; TRBD1 aligns across 10 bases. The CDR3 extends over 14 amino acids. The V segment lost 2 bases and the J segment 8 bases; nucleotides outside the gene matches: 5. The germline V gene encodes CDR1 MGHRA and CDR2 YSYEKL. The CDR3 is CASSQMGQGKGYTF. Here the CDR3 DNA reads TGCGCCAGCAGCCAAATGGGACAGGGGAAAGGCTACACCTTC.

Remarks on this clone: The CDR3 carries no conserved terminal phenylalanine or tryptophan, so it likely arises from a read error. The DNA is omitted, as the CDR3 cannot be located on it reliably, and the CDR3 follows TCRdb's listing. The rearrangement uses TRBV11-2 and TRBJ2-3; whether TRBD2, the table's D call, matches the DNA was not checked. Per germline, CDR1 SGHAT and CDR2 FQNNGV. Both ends counted, the CDR3 spans 11 residues. The chain's CDR3 is CASSLGLGYEL.